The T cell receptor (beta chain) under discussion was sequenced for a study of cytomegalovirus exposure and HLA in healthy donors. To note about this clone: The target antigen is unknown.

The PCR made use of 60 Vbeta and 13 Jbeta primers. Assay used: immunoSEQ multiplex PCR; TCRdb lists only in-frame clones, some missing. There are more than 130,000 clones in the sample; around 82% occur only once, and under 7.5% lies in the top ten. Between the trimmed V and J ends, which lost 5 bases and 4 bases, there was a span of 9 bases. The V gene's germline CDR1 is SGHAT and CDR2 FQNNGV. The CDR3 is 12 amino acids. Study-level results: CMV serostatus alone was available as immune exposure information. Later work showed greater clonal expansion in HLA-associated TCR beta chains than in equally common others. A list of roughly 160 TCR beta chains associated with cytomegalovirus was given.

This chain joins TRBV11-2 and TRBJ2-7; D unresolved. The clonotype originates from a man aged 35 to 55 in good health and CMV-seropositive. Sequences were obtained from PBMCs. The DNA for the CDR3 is TGTGCCAGCAGCCCTCGAGGATACGAGCAGTACTTC. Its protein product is CASSPRGYEQYF.